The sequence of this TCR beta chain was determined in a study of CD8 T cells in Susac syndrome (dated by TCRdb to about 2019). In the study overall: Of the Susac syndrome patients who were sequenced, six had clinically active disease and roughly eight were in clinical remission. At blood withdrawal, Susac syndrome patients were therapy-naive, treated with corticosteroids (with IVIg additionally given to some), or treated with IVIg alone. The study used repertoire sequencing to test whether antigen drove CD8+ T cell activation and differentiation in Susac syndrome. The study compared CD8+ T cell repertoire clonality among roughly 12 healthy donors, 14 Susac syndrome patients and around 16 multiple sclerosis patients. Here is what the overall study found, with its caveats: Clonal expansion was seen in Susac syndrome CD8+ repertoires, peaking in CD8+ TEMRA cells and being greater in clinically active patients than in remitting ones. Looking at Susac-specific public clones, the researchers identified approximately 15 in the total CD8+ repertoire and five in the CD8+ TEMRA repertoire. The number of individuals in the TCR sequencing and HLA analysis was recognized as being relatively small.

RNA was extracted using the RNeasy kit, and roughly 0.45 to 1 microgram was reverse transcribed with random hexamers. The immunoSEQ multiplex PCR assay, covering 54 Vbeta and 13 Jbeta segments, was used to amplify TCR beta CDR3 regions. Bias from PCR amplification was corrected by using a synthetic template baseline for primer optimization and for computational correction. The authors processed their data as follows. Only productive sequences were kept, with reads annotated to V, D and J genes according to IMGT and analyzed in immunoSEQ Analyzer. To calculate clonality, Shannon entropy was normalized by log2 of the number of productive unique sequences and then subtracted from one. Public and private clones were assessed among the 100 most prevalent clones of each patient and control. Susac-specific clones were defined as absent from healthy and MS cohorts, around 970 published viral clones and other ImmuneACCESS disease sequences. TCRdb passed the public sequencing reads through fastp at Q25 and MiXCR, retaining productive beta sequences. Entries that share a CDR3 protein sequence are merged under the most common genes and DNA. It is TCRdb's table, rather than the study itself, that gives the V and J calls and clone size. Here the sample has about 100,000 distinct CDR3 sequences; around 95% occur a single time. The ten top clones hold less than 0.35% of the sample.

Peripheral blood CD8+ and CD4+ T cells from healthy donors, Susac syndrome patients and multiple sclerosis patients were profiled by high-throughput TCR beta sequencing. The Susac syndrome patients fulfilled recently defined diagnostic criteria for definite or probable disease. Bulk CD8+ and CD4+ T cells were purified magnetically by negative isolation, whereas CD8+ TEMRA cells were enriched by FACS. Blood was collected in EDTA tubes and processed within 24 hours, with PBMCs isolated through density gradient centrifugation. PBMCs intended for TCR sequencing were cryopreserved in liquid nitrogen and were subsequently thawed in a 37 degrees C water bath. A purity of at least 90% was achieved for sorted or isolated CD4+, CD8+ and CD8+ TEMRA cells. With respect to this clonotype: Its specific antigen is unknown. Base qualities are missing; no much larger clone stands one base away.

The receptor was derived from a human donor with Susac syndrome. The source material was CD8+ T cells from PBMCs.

CDR3 region: CSVEEGGEYGTQYF. The DNA sequence reads TGCAGCGTTGAAGAGGGGGGGGAGTATGGGACCCAGTACTTC. The sequence is built from TRBV29-1 and TRBJ2-5; TRBD2 aligns with 7 central bases. The CDR3 covers 14 residues, taking in both the cysteine and the phenylalanine. Only the CDR3 portion is preserved as DNA: 42 bases, with reading frame beginning at the first base. Looking up the germline V gene yields CDR1 SQVTM and CDR2 ANQGSEA. V is cut back by 0 bases and J by 7 bases, with 8 bases in the junction unmatched.